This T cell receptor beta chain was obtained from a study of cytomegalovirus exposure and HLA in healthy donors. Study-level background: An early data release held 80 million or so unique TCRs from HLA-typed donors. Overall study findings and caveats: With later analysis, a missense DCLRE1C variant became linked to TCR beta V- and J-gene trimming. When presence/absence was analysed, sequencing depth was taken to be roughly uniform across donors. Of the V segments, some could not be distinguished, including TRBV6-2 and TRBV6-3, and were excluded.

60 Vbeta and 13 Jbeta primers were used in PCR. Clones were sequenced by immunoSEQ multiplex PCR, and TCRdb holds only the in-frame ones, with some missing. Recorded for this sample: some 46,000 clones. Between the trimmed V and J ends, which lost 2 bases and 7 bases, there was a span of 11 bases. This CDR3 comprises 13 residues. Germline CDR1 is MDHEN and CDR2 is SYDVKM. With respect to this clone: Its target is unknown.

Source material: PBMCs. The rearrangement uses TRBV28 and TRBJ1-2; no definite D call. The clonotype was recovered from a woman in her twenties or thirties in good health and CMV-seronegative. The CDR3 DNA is TGTGCCAGCAGTTTAATGGCCCGGGGTGGCTACACCTTC. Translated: CASSLMARGGYTF.